This T cell receptor (beta chain) was recorded in a study of T cells after yellow fever vaccination. This clonotype was counted many times. Its matching antigen is unknown. The CDR3 has 11 residues. 5'RACE template switching generated TCR cDNA, adding a universal primer site and UMIs. TCRdb independently ran MiXCR on the 5' RACE reads; one entry per CDR3 protein. The data show about 170,000 distinct CDR3 sequences, 5.5% to 7.5% seen once. Whole-study findings and limits: Contaminants from the bulk population, in the form of abundant clonotypes, could be found in FACS-sorted repertoires. Reappearance after the booster was seen for most primary-vaccination clones, at 96% CD4 and about 90% CD8.

The genes are TRBV21-1 and TRBJ2-3. TRBV21-1 is tagged as a pseudogene. Sample: CD4+ T cells sorted from PBMCs, taken on the day of the first yellow fever vaccination. This receptor was obtained from a man aged 18 to 29 who received the YFV17D yellow fever vaccine. The DNA for the CDR3 is TGTGCCGCGAAAGCGGGGGATACGCAGTATTTT. Translation gives CAAKAGDTQYF.